The 8 T cell receptor beta chains given below trace back to one sample, sequenced in a study of T cell responses to AZD1222 COVID-19 vaccine. Method: immunoSEQ multiplex PCR; TCRdb's copy keeps in-frame clones and lacks some. The sample shows 150,000 to 180,000 clones, about 87% of them seen only once. The input for sequencing was peripheral blood, taken on day 0 of AZD1222 vaccination. The receptors were gathered from an adult in good health.

The V and J genes are TRBV4-3 and TRBJ1-2, with D unresolved. From germline, CDR1 is LGHNA and CDR2 YSLEER. V lost 0 bases, J lost 8 bases, and 16 bases lay in between. The CDR3 totals 15 residues. In DNA form, the CDR3 reads TGCGCCAGCAGCCAAGATCGTTGGGCCATCGGCGGCTACACCTTC. Its protein is CASSQDRWAIGGYTF.

The CDR3 reads CASSLFYIGTGSNQPQHF. The CDR3 region has the DNA TGTGCCAGCAGTTTATTTTATATTGGGACAGGGAGTAATCAGCCCCAGCATTTT. This chain joins TRBV28 and TRBJ1-5; 9 positions agree with TRBD1. The CDR3 runs to 18 residues. Germline CDR1 and CDR2: MDHEN and SYDVKM. V lost 1 base and J lost 4; bases outside the gene matches: 11.

Comment on this clone: Other DNA sequences in this specimen translate into the identical CDR3. V is TRBV12-3 or TRBV12-4 and J is TRBJ1-1; possible D gene TRBD1, 5 bases. V was shortened by 2 bases and J by 5 bases, with 9 bases between the two germline ends. This CDR3 is 13 amino acids long. Written as DNA, the CDR3 is TGTGCCAGCAGTTTACAGGGAAGGACTGAAGCTTTCTTT. Protein sequence: CASSLQGRTEAFF.

The gene calls are TRBV5-1 and TRBJ2-1, with 14 bases matching TRBD2. Germline V gene sequence: CDR1 SGHRS, CDR2 YFSETQ. The CDR3 spans 17 residues. V lost 0 bases to trimming and J lost 10 bases; unmatched junction nucleotides: 9. CDR3 sequence reads: CASSLAAGTSGGGEQFF. In DNA form, the CDR3 reads TGCGCCAGCAGCTTGGCAGCCGGGACTAGCGGGGGAGGCGAGCAGTTCTTC.

CDR3: CASSLALSYGYTF. For the CDR3, the DNA is TGTGCCAGCAGTTTAGCCCTCAGCTATGGCTACACCTTC. The chain uses TRBV12-3 or TRBV12-4 and TRBJ1-2, with D hard to call. The CDR3 runs 13 residues. V was shortened by 0 bases and J by 4 bases, with 6 bases between the two germline ends.

The chain couples TRBV14 to TRBJ1-2, with 9 bases aligning to TRBD1. Germline CDR1 SGHDN, CDR2 FVKESK. With 1 base clipped from V and 6 bases from J, the junction kept 6 bases outside the gene matches. CDR3 length equals 15 residues. The CDR3 bases are TGTGCCAGCAGCCAAGCCACAGGGGGCAATAATGGCTACACCTTC. It specifies CASSQATGGNNGYTF.

The gene calls are TRBV5-1 and TRBJ2-7; 7 bases align to TRBD1. The CDR3 has 13 amino acids. The germline gives CDR1 SGHRS, CDR2 YFSETQ. Trimming cost V 4 bases and J 1 base; bases outside gene matches: 2. For the CDR3, the DNA is TGCGCCAGCAGCACGGGACAGTCCTACGAGCAGTACTTC. This sequence encodes CASSTGQSYEQYF.

The chain is built from TRBV5-4 and TRBJ2-1; 9 nucleotides line up with TRBD2. Germline CDR1 and CDR2: SGHNT and YYREEE (reference sequence). The CDR3 runs to 17 residues. The J segment lost 2 bases and the V segment lost 0 bases, leaving 6 bases of the junction unmatched. CDR3 amino acids: CASSLGGAGGAYNEQFF. In DNA form, the CDR3 reads TGTGCCAGCAGCTTGGGAGGTGCGGGGGGGGCCTACAATGAGCAGTTCTTC.